What follows are 14 T cell receptor beta chains derived from one specimen sequenced in a study of T cell repertoires in cytomegalovirus infection. TCRdb used MiXCR to reprocess the reads, holding one entry per CDR3 protein. The table records 800,000 to 950,000 distinct CDR3 sequences, over 25% of them present only once. Their recognized antigens are unknown. The sample here was cultured CD8+ T cells from PBMCs, taken from culture after CMV antigen stimulation. The receptors originated from a human donor in good health (CMV status not recorded). Some clones in this sample may be carry-over from other donors' samples.

The genes are TRBV7-8 and TRBJ1-2; maybe TRBD1 (5 bases). Germline CDR1 SGHVS, CDR2 FQNEAQ. V was shortened by 2 bases and J by 2 bases, with 12 bases between the two germline ends. The CDR3 loop spans 15 amino acids. CDR3 region: CASSLSGGGNYGYTF. The CDR3 nucleotides are TGTGCCAGCAGCTTATCCGGGGGAGGGAACTATGGCTACACCTTC.

This clonotype was seen only a few times. The rearrangement links TRBV6-2 or TRBV6-3 to TRBJ2-7, with no clear D. This CDR3 contains 16 residues. V lost 3 bases and J lost 2, with 17 bases in between. Looked up from germline, CDR1 is MNHEY and CDR2 is SVGEGT. CDR3 coding DNA: TGTGCCAGCAGTTATAGGTCTAAGGAAGCCCCCTACGAGCAGTACGTC. Residues: CASSYRSKEAPYEQYV.

This clonotype was counted at least ten times. This chain joins TRBV7-8 and TRBJ2-2, with D hard to call. This CDR3 region has 18 residues. Trimming removed 2 bases at V and 3 bases at J, with 19 bases between. Germline V gives CDR1 SGHVS, CDR2 FQNEAQ. The CDR3 reads CASSLQALEMGYTGELFF. The CDR3 DNA follows: TGTGCCAGCAGCTTACAGGCTTTGGAAATGGGTTACACCGGGGAGCTGTTTTTT.

The chain couples TRBV11-3 to TRBJ2-2; 8 positions agree with TRBD2. Germline CDR1 SGHNT, CDR2 YENEEA. V was pared by 0 bases and J by 2 bases, with 8 bases of the junction left unmatched. The CDR3 consists of 18 residues. The CDR3 nucleotides read TGTGCCAGCAGCTTAGAAACGAGCGGGGGCCCAAACACCGGGGAGCTGTTTTTT. Its translation: CASSLETSGGPNTGELFF.

This clonotype occurred a few times. The chain has TRBV7-2 and TRBJ2-1, with D possibly being TRBD1 (6 bases). Per germline, CDR1 SGHTA and CDR2 FQGNSA. The CDR3 sequence is 15 residues long. Trimming stripped 5 bases from V and 3 bases from J, with 14 bases between. The CDR3 loop reads CASSLDRNSYNEQFF. The CDR3 region has the DNA TGTGCCAGCAGCCTCGACAGGAACAGCTACAATGAGCAGTTCTTC. Variable domain in full (rest from reference TRBV7-2 and TRBJ2-1): GAGVSQSPSNKVTEKGKDVELRCDPISGHTALYWYRQSLGQGLEFLIYFQGNSAPDKSGLPSDRFSAERTGGSVSTLTIQRTQQEDSAVYLCASSLDRNSYNEQFFGPGTRLTVL.

This clonotype was detected only a few times. The chain links TRBV6-1 to TRBJ2-5; TRBD1 aligns across 7 bases. CDR3 length: 16 residues. Per germline, CDR1 MNHNS and CDR2 SASEGT. Unmatched junction bases numbered 6, after V lost 2 bases and J lost 0 bases. The CDR3 DNA is TGTGCCAGCAGTGAACCTAACAGGGGCTACCAAGAGACCCAGTACTTC. The encoded protein is CASSEPNRGYQETQYF.

This clonotype appeared a few times. The chain combines TRBV27 with TRBJ2-7; TRBD2 might be the D (5 bases). V was cut by 9 bases and J by 2 bases, with 17 bases left in between. Germline assignment: CDR1 MNHEY and CDR2 SMNVEV (reference sequence). This CDR3 region has 14 residues. Here the CDR3 DNA reads TGTGCCAGTACCCGCAATAGAGGGCCCTACGAGCAGTACTTC. Its translation is CASTRNRGPYEQYF.

In regard to this clonotype: Likely a read error: the CDR3 ends without its conserved phenylalanine or tryptophan. The rearrangement links TRBV20-1 to TRBJ1-2; TRBD1 agrees at 7 bases. Trimming at V came to 3 bases and at J to 4 bases, leaving 11 bases not matched to a gene. There are 15 residues in the CDR3. From germline, CDR1 is DFQATT and CDR2 SNEGSKA (reference sequence). DNA of the CDR3: TGCAGTGCTAGGCCCCGGACAGGAAGAGGCTATGGCTACACCTCC. The encoded protein is CSARPRTGRGYGYTS.

This clonotype has a count of ten or more. The chain combines TRBV11-3 with TRBJ2-1; 7 nucleotides agree with TRBD2. V trimming: 0 bases; J trimming: 4 bases; junction bases outside the gene matches: 9. Germline V gene sequence: CDR1 SGHNT, CDR2 YENEEA. This CDR3 comprises 17 residues. CDR3 bases: TGTGCCAGCAGCTTAGATGATAACGCGGGGGTTTACAATGAGCAGTTCTTC. It encodes CASSLDDNAGVYNEQFF. Full variable domain (outside the CDR3, taken from reference TRBV11-3 and TRBJ2-1): EAGVVQSPRYKIIEKKQPVAFWCNPISGHNTLYWYLQNLGQGPELLIRYENEEAVDDSQLPKDRFSAERLKGVDSTLKIQPAELGDSAVYLCASSLDDNAGVYNEQFFGPGTRLTVL.

This clonotype was counted a single time. J is TRBJ2-2 and V is TRBV27, with D perhaps TRBD2 (6 bases). Germline V gene lookup returns CDR1 MNHEY and CDR2 SMNVEV (reference sequence). The CDR3 sequence is 16 residues long. The V gene lost 3 bases and the J gene lost 1 base, with 12 bases spanning the gap. The CDR3: CASSLAGRWNTGELFF. As DNA, the CDR3 is TGTGCCAGCAGTTTGGCGGGACGATGGAACACCGGGGAGCTGTTTTTT.

Regarding this clonotype: A read error is possible here, since a much larger clone lies one base away. In nucleotides, the CDR3 is TGTGTCAGCAGCCATATTGGGGGGGAGCAGTTCTTC. It codes for CVSSHIGGEQFF. This chain uses TRBV7-6 with TRBJ2-1; a weak D match, TRBD2 (6 bases). This CDR3 is built from 12 residues. Per the germline V gene, CDR1 is SGHVS and CDR2 is FNYEAQ. The full variable domain, its missing parts supplied by reference TRBV7-6 and TRBJ2-1, is GAGVSQSPRYKVTKRGQDVALRCDPISGHVSLYWYRQALGQGPEFLTYFNYEAQQDKSGLPNDRFSAERPEGSISTLTIQRTEQRDSAMYRCVSSHIGGEQFFGPGTRLTVL.

The chain has TRBV6-2 or TRBV6-3 and TRBJ1-1, with D perhaps TRBD1 (6 bases). The CDR3 is 15 amino acids. V was clipped by 0 bases and J by 3 bases, with 11 bases between them. Germline CDR1 and CDR2: MNHEY and SVGEGT. CDR3 nucleotides: TGTGCCAGCAGTTACTCACAGGGATTTTACACTGAAGCTTTCTTT. It translates to CASSYSQGFYTEAFF.

As for this clonotype: A much larger clone differs by one base, so this may be a read error. V usage is TRBV25-1 and J usage is TRBJ2-3; D remains ambiguous. From germline, CDR1 is MGHDK and CDR2 SYGVNS. This CDR3 has 16 amino acids. Here the CDR3 DNA reads TGTGCCAGCAGTGAAGAGAGTGGATGGAGCACAGATACGCGGTATTTT. It translates to CASSEESGWSTDTRYF.

This clonotype was counted between two and nine times. The J gene is TRBJ1-2, the V gene TRBV19; possibly TRBD1 for D (5 bases). The CDR3 contains 16 residues. Germline loops: CDR1 LNHDA, CDR2 SQIVND (reference sequence). V was shortened by 5 bases and J by 4 bases, with 20 bases between the two germline ends. The CDR3: CASSLEVWDSIYGYTF. The CDR3 DNA reads as TGTGCCAGTAGTCTGGAGGTTTGGGACTCGATCTATGGCTACACCTTC. The variable domain in full, completed from reference TRBV19 and TRBJ1-2, reads DGGITQSPKYLFRKEGQNVTLSCEQNLNHDAMYWYRQDPGQGLRLIYYSQIVNDFQKGDIAEGYSVSREKKESFPLTVTSAQKNPTAFYLCASSLEVWDSIYGYTFGSGTRLTVV.